A selection of T cell receptor beta chains follows, all from one sample in a study of neoadjuvant anti-PD-1 for oral cavity cancer. The method was immunoSEQ multiplex PCR; TCRdb's version includes in-frame clones alone and lacks a portion of them. The sample lists 15,000 to 20,000 clones, roughly three fifths occurring once. This specimen was PBMCs, taken before nivolumab (anti-PD-1) treatment. The receptors were gathered from a person aged 35-80 years with oral cavity squamous cell carcinoma. Both conserved end residues are part of each CDR3. Fields, in order: clone size, V gene, J gene, D gene, CDR3 protein. The D gene is left open where the match is weak. The size entry is marked missing in some rows and otherwise reads once, few, many or a size class.

abundance: NA
v_gene: TRBV29-1
j_gene: TRBJ2-1
d_gene: TRBD2
CDR3aa: CSEARAGRYNEQFF

abundance: NA
v_gene: TRBV6-1
j_gene: TRBJ2-5
d_gene: NA
CDR3aa: CASSESWETQYF

abundance: NA
v_gene: TRBV11-3
j_gene: TRBJ1-1
d_gene: NA
CDR3aa: CASSLVGGSQAFF

abundance: NA
v_gene: TRBV6-5
j_gene: TRBJ1-1
d_gene: NA
CDR3aa: CASSYDRVRNTEAFF

abundance: few
v_gene: TRBV28
j_gene: TRBJ2-2
d_gene: TRBD1
CDR3aa: CASLQGQGVIGELFF

abundance: NA
v_gene: TRBV19
j_gene: TRBJ1-2
d_gene: TRBD1
CDR3aa: CASGDRVQDGYTF

abundance: NA
v_gene: TRBV9
j_gene: TRBJ2-7
d_gene: NA
CDR3aa: CASSAGSTNEQYF

abundance: once
v_gene: TRBV4-1
j_gene: TRBJ2-5
d_gene: TRBD2
CDR3aa: CASSQGTSGTETQYF

abundance: NA
v_gene: TRBV15
j_gene: TRBJ2-7
d_gene: NA
CDR3aa: CATSRDRINYEQYF

abundance: NA
v_gene: TRBV10-2
j_gene: TRBJ2-6
d_gene: NA
CDR3aa: CATIHQGDSGANVLTF

abundance: NA
v_gene: TRBV6-4
j_gene: TRBJ1-5
d_gene: NA
CDR3aa: CASSDSPGNQPQHF

abundance: NA
v_gene: TRBV10-1
j_gene: TRBJ2-3
d_gene: TRBD2
CDR3aa: CASSEGKPGLAPSGTQYF

abundance: NA
v_gene: TRBV29-1
j_gene: TRBJ2-5
d_gene: NA
CDR3aa: CSVEMEAGETQYF

abundance: few
v_gene: TRBV29-1
j_gene: TRBJ1-1
d_gene: TRBD1
CDR3aa: CSATGAVMNTEAFF

abundance: NA
v_gene: TRBV5-4
j_gene: TRBJ2-1
d_gene: NA
CDR3aa: CASSSPGTWNEQFF

abundance: NA
v_gene: TRBV5-8
j_gene: TRBJ2-2
d_gene: NA
CDR3aa: CASSLGQAYTGELFF

abundance: NA
v_gene: TRBV27
j_gene: TRBJ2-6
d_gene: TRBD1
CDR3aa: CATGQAISGANVLTF

abundance: few
v_gene: TRBV5-4
j_gene: TRBJ2-3
d_gene: TRBD2
CDR3aa: CASSSGLAGSTDTQYF

abundance: few
v_gene: TRBV6-1
j_gene: TRBJ2-7
d_gene: TRBD1
CDR3aa: CASSEAPGQTYEQYF

abundance: NA
v_gene: TRBV12-5
j_gene: TRBJ2-1
d_gene: NA
CDR3aa: CASGLDPRPEHNEQFF

abundance: NA
v_gene: TRBV7-3
j_gene: TRBJ2-6
d_gene: NA
CDR3aa: CATKLGSGANVLTF

abundance: few
v_gene: TRBV10-2
j_gene: TRBJ2-1
d_gene: TRBD2
CDR3aa: CASGGLATYNEQFF

abundance: few
v_gene: TRBV5-1
j_gene: TRBJ1-3
d_gene: NA
CDR3aa: CASSLAPEGTGNTIYF

abundance: once
v_gene: TRBV6-5
j_gene: TRBJ1-2
d_gene: NA
CDR3aa: CASSSLREANYGYTF

abundance: NA
v_gene: TRBV29-1
j_gene: TRBJ2-3
d_gene: NA
CDR3aa: CSVEGGTDTQYF

abundance: NA
v_gene: TRBV2
j_gene: TRBJ1-3
d_gene: NA
CDR3aa: CAGSLGGSRSGNTIYF

abundance: few
v_gene: TRBV19
j_gene: TRBJ2-5
d_gene: TRBD2
CDR3aa: CASSLGGLAIETQYF

abundance: few
v_gene: TRBV19
j_gene: TRBJ1-2
d_gene: TRBD1
CDR3aa: CASRTGQGNYGYTF

abundance: NA
v_gene: TRBV2
j_gene: TRBJ2-1
d_gene: TRBD1
CDR3aa: CASSGGQGENNEQFF

abundance: NA
v_gene: TRBV2
j_gene: TRBJ1-5
d_gene: TRBD1
CDR3aa: CASSAGQLNQPQHF

abundance: once
v_gene: TRBV6-5
j_gene: TRBJ1-5
d_gene: NA
CDR3aa: CASSYLQGRQPQHF

abundance: NA
v_gene: TRBV10-1
j_gene: TRBJ2-2
d_gene: TRBD1
CDR3aa: CAPPVTDRESSANTGELFF

abundance: NA
v_gene: TRBV11-3
j_gene: TRBJ2-5
d_gene: NA
CDR3aa: CASSLGRGMKETQYF

abundance: NA
v_gene: TRBV29-1
j_gene: TRBJ2-7
d_gene: NA
CDR3aa: CSARGTAVDEQYF

abundance: NA
v_gene: TRBV10-3
j_gene: TRBJ2-7
d_gene: NA
CDR3aa: CAISGGQPYEQYF

abundance: NA
v_gene: TRBV9
j_gene: TRBJ2-1
d_gene: TRBD2
CDR3aa: CASSVAGGREGNEQFF

abundance: once
v_gene: TRBV19
j_gene: TRBJ2-2
d_gene: NA
CDR3aa: CASSYSQTGKNTGELFF

abundance: NA
v_gene: TRBV2
j_gene: TRBJ2-1
d_gene: TRBD2
CDR3aa: CASSVTSGNYNEQFF

abundance: few
v_gene: TRBV30
j_gene: TRBJ1-1
d_gene: NA
CDR3aa: CAWSWDGSGTEAFF

abundance: NA
v_gene: TRBV6-6
j_gene: TRBJ2-1
d_gene: NA
CDR3aa: CASAGSNSYNEQFF

abundance: NA
v_gene: TRBV9
j_gene: TRBJ1-5
d_gene: NA
CDR3aa: CASSVKPQHF

abundance: NA
v_gene: TRBV11-2
j_gene: TRBJ2-2
d_gene: NA
CDR3aa: CASSQGSNPGELFF

abundance: NA
v_gene: TRBV6-1
j_gene: TRBJ2-2
d_gene: TRBD2
CDR3aa: CASSELVGGTSSSGELFF

abundance: NA
v_gene: TRBV5-1
j_gene: TRBJ2-1
d_gene: TRBD1
CDR3aa: CASSRQGGIDNEQFF

abundance: few
v_gene: TRBV25-1
j_gene: TRBJ2-5
d_gene: NA
CDR3aa: CASSSMTEGTGETQYF

abundance: NA
v_gene: TRBV7-9
j_gene: TRBJ1-2
d_gene: TRBD1
CDR3aa: CASSSGQGADYGYTF

abundance: NA
v_gene: TRBV4-2
j_gene: TRBJ2-1
d_gene: NA
CDR3aa: CASSRNAYNEQFF

abundance: NA
v_gene: TRBV10-2
j_gene: TRBJ2-2
d_gene: NA
CDR3aa: CASSDAGELFF

abundance: NA
v_gene: TRBV5-4
j_gene: TRBJ2-7
d_gene: TRBD2
CDR3aa: CASSLAALAGHEQYF

abundance: few
v_gene: TRBV5-5
j_gene: TRBJ1-2
d_gene: TRBD1
CDR3aa: CASSLVTGGQYGYTF

abundance: NA
v_gene: TRBV27
j_gene: TRBJ1-5
d_gene: NA
CDR3aa: CASSPSQPSNQPQHF